This T cell receptor (beta chain) was observed in a study of T cells in Graves' hyperthyroidism and ophthalmopathy. Amplification targeted TCR beta CDR3 regions from RNA transcripts. TCR CDR3 regions were first amplified by RT-PCR with HTBI primers. One entry per CDR3 protein, called by TCRdb with MiXCR from the multiplex PCR reads. The sample shows roughly 400,000 distinct CDR3 sequences, over 11% of them seen only once. The CDR3 has 14 amino acids. V dropped 5 bases and J dropped 4 bases, with 13 bases sitting between them. Per the germline V gene, CDR1 is MNHEY and CDR2 is SVGEGT. General study findings and limits: Researchers found most expanded thyroid clonotypes above 0.001 in blood as well. The authors' 13 V-J model separated ophthalmopathy from stable hyperthyroidism.

As concerns this clonotype: What it binds is unknown.

Researchers barred patients who had uncontrolled infection, other autoimmune disease, pregnancy or lactation. This clonotype originated in a man in his forties or fifties with Graves' ophthalmopathy. Sequenced sample: blood. J is TRBJ2-3 and V is TRBV6-2 or TRBV6-3; perhaps TRBD2 as D (6 bases). CDR3 amino acids: CASSAGGLSDTQYF. The DNA of the CDR3 is TGTGCCAGCAGTGCTGGGGGGTTGTCAGATACGCAGTATTTT.